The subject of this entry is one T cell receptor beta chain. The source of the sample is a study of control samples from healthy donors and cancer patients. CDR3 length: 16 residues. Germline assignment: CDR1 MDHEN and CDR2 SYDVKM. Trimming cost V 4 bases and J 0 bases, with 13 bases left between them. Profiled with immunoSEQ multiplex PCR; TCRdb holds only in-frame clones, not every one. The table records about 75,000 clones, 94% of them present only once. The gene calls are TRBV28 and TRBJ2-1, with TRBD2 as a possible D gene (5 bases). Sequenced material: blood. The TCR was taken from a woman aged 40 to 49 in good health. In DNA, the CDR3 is TGTGCCAGCAGTTCGCGGAGGCTTAGCTCCTACAATGAGCAGTTCTTC. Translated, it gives CASSSRRLSSYNEQFF.